This T cell receptor beta chain was documented in a study of control samples from healthy donors and cancer patients. Assay used: immunoSEQ multiplex PCR; TCRdb lists only in-frame clones, some missing. This table has some 90,000 clones, just over 90% appearing once. The TCR sequence derives from a woman in her thirties in good health. The sample taken for sequencing was blood.

The DNA of the CDR3 is TGTGCCAGCAGCTTGGCAGCTCAAGAGACCCAGTACTTC. Its protein is CASSLAAQETQYF. This sequence joins TRBV5-5 and TRBJ2-5; D unclear. Trimming removed 0 bases at V and 2 bases at J, with 5 bases between. Germline V gene data show CDR1 as SGHKS and CDR2 as YYEKEE (reference sequence). The CDR3 length is 13 residues. The whole variable domain, remainder taken from reference TRBV5-5 and TRBJ2-5, is DAGVTQSPTHLIKTRGQQVTLRCSPISGHKSVSWYQQVLGQGPQFIFQYYEKEERGRGNFPDRFSARQFPNYSSELNVNALLLGDSALYLCASSLAAQETQYFGPGTRLLVL.